This entry lists 28 T cell receptor beta chains sequenced from one sample in a study of regulatory T cells in long-lasting Graves disease. Libraries of TCR beta came from iRepertoire HTBI primers plus Arm-PCR of CDR3 regions. TCRdb recomputed calls from the multiplex PCR reads with MiXCR, one row per CDR3 protein. The table includes about 540,000 distinct CDR3 sequences, roughly 13% detected once. Time point: newly diagnosed GD, antithyroid drugs for less than 3 months. The authors made the TCR library using RNA they extracted from PBMCs. The sample was also linked to a second study, of T cells in Graves' hyperthyroidism and ophthalmopathy.

The source was peripheral blood mononuclear cells (PBMCs), collected at new diagnosis, from a patient treated with antithyroid drugs. These TCRs come from a man between 25 and 39 years old with Graves disease.

This clonotype was seen repeatedly, ten times or more. The rearrangement links TRBV27 to TRBJ1-2; TRBD1 matches 8 bases. The CDR3 sequence is 16 residues long. Germline V gene sequence: CDR1 MNHEY, CDR2 SMNVEV (reference sequence). Trimming cost V 4 bases and J 4 bases; bases outside gene matches: 11. CDR3 region: CASSSNGQGAIYGYTF. The CDR3, as DNA: TGTGCCAGCAGTTCAAATGGACAGGGTGCCATCTATGGCTACACCTTC.

This clonotype was counted ten times or more. The V and J genes are TRBV29-1 and TRBJ1-2; D might be TRBD1 (5 bases). In germline, CDR1 is SQVTM, CDR2 ANQGSEA. The CDR3 runs to 11 residues. The germline V and J ends were trimmed by 7 bases and 4 bases, with 10 bases remaining between them. The CDR3 loop reads CSGSGSYGYTF. The CDR3 region has the DNA TGCAGCGGGTCAGGGAGCTATGGCTACACCTTC.

This clonotype was detected ten times or more. The gene calls are TRBV20-1 and TRBJ2-7; TRBD2 matches 8 bases. Unmatched junction bases numbered 10, after V lost 0 bases and J lost 6 bases. Germline CDR1 reads DFQATT; CDR2 reads SNEGSKA (reference sequence). CDR3 length: 15 residues. The DNA of the CDR3 is TGCAGTGCTAGAGATAGCGGGACCCAAGCCGTCGAGCAGTACTTC. This codes for CSARDSGTQAVEQYF.

CDR3 sequence (DNA): TGCGCCAGCAGCTTGCTCTCCCTCTCTGGGGCCAACGTCCTGACTTTC. It specifies CASSLLSLSGANVLTF. The chain uses TRBV5-1 and TRBJ2-6; D is unresolved. The germline CDR1 and CDR2 sequences are SGHRS and YFSETQ. Trimming pared 1 base from V and 0 bases from J, leaving 8 bases between. The CDR3 covers 16 residues.

This clonotype occurred a few times. The chain is built from TRBV13 and TRBJ2-7; 9 bases map to TRBD1. V gave up 5 bases and J gave up 1 base; unmatched junction bases: 6. From germline, CDR1 is PRHDT and CDR2 FYEKMQ (reference sequence). The CDR3 has 15 amino acids. The CDR3 nucleotides are TGTGCCAGCAGCGCGGGACAGGGACCTTCCTACGAGCAGTACTTC. This translates into CASSAGQGPSYEQYF. The variable domain in full, with the rest retrieved from reference TRBV13 and TRBJ2-7, is AAGVIQSPRHLIKEKRETATLKCYPIPRHDTVYWYQQGPGQDPQFLISFYEKMQSDKGSIPDRFSAQQFSDYHSELNMSSLELGDSALYFCASSAGQGPSYEQYFGPGTRLTVT.

This clonotype appeared many times. The chain employs TRBV20-1 and TRBJ2-1, with D perhaps matching TRBD2 (6 bases). V was pared by 3 bases and J by 4 bases, with 19 bases between. Germline V lookup: CDR1 DFQATT, CDR2 SNEGSKA (reference sequence). The CDR3 has 16 residues. CDR3 sequence (DNA): TGCAGTGCTAGGGTTGCGGGACCAGCCGAATACAATGAGCAGTTCTTC. Its protein product is CSARVAGPAEYNEQFF.

There are many counts of this clonotype. The junction and the germline gene differ at one end; a read error may be behind it. The V and J genes are TRBV12-3 or TRBV12-4 and TRBJ2-5; D is undetermined. The CDR3 loop spans 11 amino acids. The CDR3 DNA reads TGTGCCACCAGTTTACGGGAGACCCAGTACTTC. Amino acids: CATSLRETQYF.

This clonotype was observed many times. This sequence joins TRBV5-1 and TRBJ2-3; 11 nucleotides align to TRBD2. CDR1 and CDR2 from the germline V gene are SGHRS and YFSETQ. CDR3 length: 15 residues. V shed 1 base and J 6 bases; nucleotides not matched to a gene: 4. CDR3 in DNA: TGCGCCAGCAGCTTGCTAGCGGGAGGATCGGATACGCAGTATTTT. Encoded protein: CASSLLAGGSDTQYF.

A word on this clonotype: This may stem from a read error, because a much larger clone lies one nucleotide away. Here the CDR3 omits its conserved ending phenylalanine or tryptophan, so a read error is the likely source. The J gene is TRBJ2-3, the V gene TRBV7-8; maybe TRBD2 (5 bases). The germline V gene has CDR1 SGHVS and CDR2 FQNEAQ. This CDR3 has 16 amino acids. V lost 1 base and J lost 2, with 13 bases in between. The CDR3 region is CASSLEVAFSTDTQYS. The CDR3, as DNA: TGTGCCAGCAGCTTAGAGGTAGCGTTTTCCACAGATACGCAGTATTCT.

A word on this clonotype: A much larger clone is a single base away; this may be a read error. The rearrangement uses TRBV11-2 and TRBJ2-5; D gene uncertain. V shed 6 bases and J shed 5 bases, with 10 bases lying between them. This CDR3 is built from 12 residues. Germline V gives CDR1 SGHAT, CDR2 FQNNGV. CDR3 sequence: CASSKRVETQYF. Here the CDR3 DNA reads TGTGCCAGCAGTAAACGGGTTGAGACCCAGTACTTC.

This clonotype was counted between two and nine times. This chain joins TRBV30 and TRBJ1-4; D not resolved. Germline V gene data show CDR1 as GTSNPN and CDR2 as SVGIG (reference sequence). Trimming cost V 0 bases and J 10 bases, with 15 bases left between them. The CDR3 contains 14 residues. The CDR3 DNA is TGTGCCTGGAGTGTACCCCAGAGGGATGGAAAACTGTTTTTT. Encoded protein: CAWSVPQRDGKLFF.

This clonotype came up many times. The chain combines TRBV20-1 with TRBJ2-1; 9 bases fit TRBD2. The CDR3 covers 18 residues. The ends lost 0 bases at V and 2 bases at J; junction bases unmatched: 11. Germline V gives CDR1 DFQATT, CDR2 SNEGSKA (reference sequence). Here the CDR3 reads CSARDASGKEGTYNEQFF. The CDR3 DNA is TGCAGTGCTAGAGATGCTAGCGGGAAGGAGGGTACCTACAATGAGCAGTTCTTC.

This chain joins TRBV27 and TRBJ2-4, with TRBD1 as a possible D gene (7 bases). This CDR3 contains 14 residues. Germline V gives CDR1 MNHEY, CDR2 SMNVEV (reference sequence). V was clipped by 2 bases and J by 8 bases, with 13 bases between them. The CDR3 nucleotides are TGTGCCAGCAGTTTAGCAGGGGGGTGGGACATTCAGTACTTC. This sequence encodes CASSLAGGWDIQYF.

This clonotype was found many times. The chain has TRBV12-3 or TRBV12-4 and TRBJ2-4; D is unresolved. This CDR3 comprises 12 residues. The ends were cut back, 3 bases at V and 8 bases at J, with 8 bases in the middle. The CDR3 coding sequence is TGTGCCAGCAGTTTTGGCCAGGACATTCAGTACTTC. Translating gives CASSFGQDIQYF.

The V gene is TRBV18, the J gene TRBJ2-1; D perhaps matches TRBD2 (6 bases). From germline, CDR1 is KGHSH and CDR2 LQKENI. V shed 4 bases and J shed 2 bases, with 24 bases lying between them. The CDR3 extends over 19 amino acids. Here the CDR3 DNA reads TGTGCCAGCTCACTTGTCGGGGCCGGAGGGTTTGGCCCCTACAATGAGCAGTTCTTC. Translation: CASSLVGAGGFGPYNEQFF.

This clonotype has a count of ten or more. The chain joins TRBV7-9 to TRBJ2-1, with D perhaps matching TRBD2 (6 bases). This CDR3 has 15 amino acids. Germline lookup yields CDR1 SEHNR and CDR2 FQNEAQ (reference sequence). Trimming removed 6 bases at V and 7 bases at J, with 19 bases between. This chain's CDR3 is CASSFAAGRGNEQFF. The CDR3 region has the DNA TGTGCCAGCAGTTTCGCGGCAGGGCGGGGAAATGAGCAGTTCTTC.

This clonotype appeared many times. This chain uses TRBV24-1 with TRBJ2-5, with 8 bases matching TRBD1. V trimming: 4 bases; J trimming: 2 bases; junction bases outside the gene matches: 5. This CDR3 has 15 amino acids. Germline loops: CDR1 KGHDR, CDR2 SFDVKD. The CDR3 nucleotides read TGTGCCACCAGTGACCGGACAGGGCGGCAAGAGACCCAGTACTTC. The encoded protein is CATSDRTGRQETQYF.

This clonotype has at least ten counts. CDR3 DNA: TGCAGCGCTGGCGGGGGGGATACGCAGTATTTT. It encodes CSAGGGDTQYF. This sequence joins TRBV29-1 and TRBJ2-3; TRBD2 matches at 8 bases. From germline, CDR1 is SQVTM and CDR2 ANQGSEA. Germline trimming cut 7 bases from V and 6 bases from J; bases unmatched to any gene: 3. The CDR3 has 11 amino acids.

The V gene is TRBV5-1, the J gene TRBJ2-7, with D perhaps TRBD1 or TRBD2 (6 bases each). This CDR3 region has 14 residues. Trimming removed 4 bases from V and 2 bases from J, with 13 bases in between. From germline, CDR1 is SGHRS and CDR2 YFSETQ. CDR3 loop: CASSPGDIPYEQYF. CDR3 in DNA: TGCGCCAGCAGCCCGGGGGACATCCCCTACGAGCAGTACTTC.

This clonotype occurred a few times. V and J are TRBV16 and TRBJ1-5; weak D call: TRBD1 (6 bases). CDR1 is KGHSY and CDR2 is FQNENV in the germline V gene. V was trimmed by 1 base and J by 0 bases, leaving 10 bases between them. This CDR3 has 16 residues. The DNA of the CDR3 is TGTGCCAGCAGCCAATGGAGACAGGATAGCAATCAGCCCCAGCATTTT. It translates to CASSQWRQDSNQPQHF.

This clonotype occurred many times. A far larger clone is one nucleotide away, so this likely arose from a read error. The V and J genes are TRBV14 and TRBJ2-1; D remains ambiguous. CDR1 and CDR2 (germline): SGHDN, FVKESK. V was clipped by 5 bases and J by 10 bases, with 12 bases between them. CDR3 length: 12 amino acids. The CDR3 here is CASSLSGHEQFF. CDR3 sequence (DNA): TGTGCCAGCAGCTTATCCGGGCACGAGCAGTTCTTC.

This clonotype was recorded a few times. The chain links TRBV5-1 to TRBJ2-1; TRBD2 agrees at 7 bases. J gave up 8 bases and V 4 bases, and 12 bases lay outside the gene matches. The CDR3 runs 15 residues. Germline CDR1 SGHRS, CDR2 YFSETQ. CDR3 residues: CASSVNPTSKDEQFF. In nucleotides, the CDR3 is TGCGCCAGCAGCGTGAACCCGACTAGCAAAGATGAGCAGTTCTTC.

This clonotype has only a few counts. The rearrangement links TRBV28 to TRBJ2-1; 7 bases match TRBD2. The better agreement between TRBJ2-5 and the DNA end casts doubt on the J call. Germline V CDR1 and CDR2: MDHEN, SYDVKM. There are 14 residues in the CDR3. The CDR3 sequence: CASSLKAGAETQYF. In DNA, the CDR3 is TGTGCCAGCAGCTTAAAGGCGGGAGCCGAGACCCAGTACTTC.

A few counts support this clonotype. At one boundary the junction diverges from the germline segment, which might be a read error. The gene calls are TRBV12-3 or TRBV12-4 and TRBJ2-3; D remains unclear. CDR3 size: 15 residues. The chain's CDR3 is CAGSFRAGVTDTQYF. In DNA form, the CDR3 reads TGTGCCGGCAGTTTCCGGGCAGGAGTCACAGATACGCAGTATTTT.

The chain couples TRBV12-5 to TRBJ2-5, with D perhaps TRBD2 (7 bases). Germline lookup yields CDR1 LGHNT and CDR2 FRNRAP. The CDR3 spans 16 residues. V was trimmed by 0 bases and J by 3 bases, leaving 14 bases between them. The CDR3 DNA follows: TGTGCTAGTGGTTTGGTAGGGGGGAGGGTTAAAGAGACCCAGTACTTC. This translates into CASGLVGGRVKETQYF.

This clonotype was observed at least ten times. Here the CDR3 reads CASSIRQGTKQETQYF. CDR3 sequence (DNA): TGTGCCAGTAGTATACGCCAGGGGACGAAGCAAGAGACCCAGTACTTC. The V and J genes are TRBV19 and TRBJ2-5; maybe TRBD1 (6 bases). Germline assignment: CDR1 LNHDA and CDR2 SQIVND (reference sequence). The ends were cut back, 2 bases at V and 2 bases at J, with 15 bases in the middle. This CDR3 region has 16 residues. The entire variable domain, with the rest obtained from reference TRBV19 and TRBJ2-5, is as follows: DGGITQSPKYLFRKEGQNVTLSCEQNLNHDAMYWYRQDPGQGLRLIYYSQIVNDFQKGDIAEGYSVSREKKESFPLTVTSAQKNPTAFYLCASSIRQGTKQETQYFGPGTRLLVL.

The V gene is TRBV10-3, the J gene TRBJ2-5, with 15 bases that match TRBD2. The CDR3 has 15 amino acids. Germline trimming cut 2 bases from V and 5 bases from J; bases unmatched to any gene: 0. Germline V gene data show CDR1 as ENHRY and CDR2 as SYGVKD. The chain's CDR3 is CAISEGLAGGETQYF. CDR3 nucleotides: TGTGCCATCAGTGAGGGACTAGCGGGAGGGGAGACCCAGTACTTC.

This chain joins TRBV12-5 and TRBJ1-6, with D possibly matching TRBD1 (6 bases). Germline loops: CDR1 LGHNT, CDR2 FRNRAP. This CDR3 is 16 amino acids long. Trimming pared 7 bases from V and 2 bases from J, leaving 15 bases between. CDR3 residues: CASASGEVPYNSPLHF. Written as DNA, the CDR3 is TGTGCTAGTGCCTCAGGGGAGGTCCCCTATAATTCACCCCTCCACTTT.